The present T cell receptor beta chain was sequenced within a study of T cell responses to AZD1222 COVID-19 vaccine. Overall study findings and caveats: Possibly, clonal diversity was underestimated; donors were largely white British and included more females.

This clone was seen a handful of times. Its matching antigen is unknown. Profiled with immunoSEQ multiplex PCR; TCRdb holds only in-frame clones, not every one. Here the sample spans about 160,000 clones, around 90% being singletons. The CDR3 extends over 13 amino acids. Trimming cost V 5 bases and J 4 bases, with 11 bases left between them. The clonotype was recovered from an adult in good health. The chain uses TRBV12-3 or TRBV12-4 and TRBJ1-1; a weak D match, TRBD1 (5 bases). The sequenced sample was peripheral blood, obtained on day 0 of MenACWY control vaccination. The CDR3 DNA is TGTGCCAGCAGTCCAGGGCTGTCCACTGAAGCTTTCTTT. Translated: CASSPGLSTEAFF.